This T cell receptor (beta chain) is from a study of T cells in localized non-small cell lung cancer. General observations from the study: Measurement of T cell clonality placed uninvolved adjacent lung highest, above the level in tumor. Greater blood T cell density accompanied longer overall survival. It remains possible that heterogeneity exists, since only one tumor region was sequenced. A median of roughly 52 of the top 100 tumor clones appeared in adjacent lung, which was paired and uninvolved.

About this clone: Its matching antigen is unknown.

Assay: immunoSEQ multiplex PCR; the TCRdb copy retains only in-frame clones and omits some. The data show tens of thousands of clones, with roughly nine tenths seen just once and 0.9% to 1.4% held by the top ten. Germline values: CDR1 SGHAT, CDR2 FQNNGV. CDR3 length: 14 residues. V lost 5 bases to trimming and J lost 6 bases; unmatched junction nucleotides: 6. The chain uses TRBV11-2 and TRBJ2-1, with 8 positions matching TRBD2. The sample consisted of peripheral blood, taken before any cancer treatment. The receptor was isolated from a woman aged 35 to 75 with stage I lung adenocarcinoma. This chain's CDR3 is CASSPRSGGNEQFF. The CDR3 DNA follows: TGTGCCAGCAGCCCAAGAAGCGGGGGCAATGAGCAGTTCTTC.